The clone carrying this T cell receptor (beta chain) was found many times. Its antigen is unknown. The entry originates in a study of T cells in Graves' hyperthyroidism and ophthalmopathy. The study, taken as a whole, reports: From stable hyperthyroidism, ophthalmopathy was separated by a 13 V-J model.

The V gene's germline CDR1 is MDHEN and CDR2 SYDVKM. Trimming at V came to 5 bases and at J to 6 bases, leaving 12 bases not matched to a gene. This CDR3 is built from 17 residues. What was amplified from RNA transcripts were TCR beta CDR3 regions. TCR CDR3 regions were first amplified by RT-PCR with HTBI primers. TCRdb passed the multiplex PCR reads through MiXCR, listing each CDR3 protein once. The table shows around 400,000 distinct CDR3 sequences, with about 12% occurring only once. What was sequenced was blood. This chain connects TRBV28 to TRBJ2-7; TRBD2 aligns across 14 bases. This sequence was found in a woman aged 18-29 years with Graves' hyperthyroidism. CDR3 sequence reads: CASSLLSGTSGRGEQYF. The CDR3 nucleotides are TGTGCCAGCAGTCTACTCTCCGGGACTAGCGGGAGAGGCGAGCAGTACTTC.